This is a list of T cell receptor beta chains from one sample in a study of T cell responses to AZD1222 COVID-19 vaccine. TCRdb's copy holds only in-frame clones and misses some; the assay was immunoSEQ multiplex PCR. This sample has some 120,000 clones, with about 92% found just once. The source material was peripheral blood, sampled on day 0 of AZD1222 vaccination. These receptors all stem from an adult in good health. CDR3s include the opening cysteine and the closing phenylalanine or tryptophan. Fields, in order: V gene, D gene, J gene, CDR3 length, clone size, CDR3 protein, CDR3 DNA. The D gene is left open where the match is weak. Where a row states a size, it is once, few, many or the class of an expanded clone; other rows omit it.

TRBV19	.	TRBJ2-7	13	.	CASSIQGLNEQYF	TGTGCCAGTAGTATACAGGGGTTAAACGAGCAGTACTTC
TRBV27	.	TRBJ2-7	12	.	CASSLRGDEQYF	TGTGCCAGCAGTTTAAGGGGGGACGAGCAGTACTTC
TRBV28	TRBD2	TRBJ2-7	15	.	CASSSPLREGHEQYF	TGTGCCAGCAGTTCGCCCTTACGGGAGGGCCACGAGCAGTACTTC
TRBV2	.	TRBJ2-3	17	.	CASSFGGTATRSDTQYF	TGTGCCAGCAGTTTTGGAGGGACAGCCACTCGTTCAGATACGCAGTATTTT
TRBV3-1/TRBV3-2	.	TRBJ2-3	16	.	CASSHSQGRGTDTQYF	TGTGCCAGCAGCCATAGCCAAGGAAGAGGCACAGATACGCAGTATTTT
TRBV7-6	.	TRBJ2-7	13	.	CASSPDFSYEQYF	TGTGCCAGCAGTCCCGACTTCTCCTACGAGCAGTACTTC
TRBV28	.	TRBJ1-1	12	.	CASISGRMEAFF	TGTGCCAGCATCTCAGGGAGGATGGAAGCTTTCTTT
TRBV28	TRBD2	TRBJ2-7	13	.	CASKTSGTYEQYF	TGTGCCAGCAAAACTAGCGGGACATACGAGCAGTACTTC
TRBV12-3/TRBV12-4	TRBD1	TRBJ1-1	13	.	CAGSTGANTEAFF	TGTGCCGGATCCACAGGGGCGAACACTGAAGCTTTCTTT
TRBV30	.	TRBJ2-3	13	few	CARARRSTDTQYF	TGTGCGCGGGCACGGCGGTCCACAGATACGCAGTATTTT
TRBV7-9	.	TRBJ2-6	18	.	CASSSRLGPGSGANVLTF	TGTGCCAGCAGCTCCAGACTCGGACCCGGCTCTGGGGCCAACGTCCTGACTTTC
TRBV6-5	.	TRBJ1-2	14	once	CASSYKGAGYGYTF	TGTGCCAGCAGTTATAAAGGGGCTGGGTATGGCTACACCTTC
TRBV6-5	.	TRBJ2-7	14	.	CASSRGGNSYEQYF	TGTGCCAGCAGCCGCGGTGGGAACTCCTACGAGCAGTACTTC
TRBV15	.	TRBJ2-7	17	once	CATSRDRVQRGSYEQYF	TGTGCCACCAGCAGAGATCGGGTACAGCGAGGATCCTACGAGCAGTACTTC
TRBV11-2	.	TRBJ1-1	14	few	CASSLVVASSEAFF	TGTGCCAGCAGCTTAGTGGTGGCAAGTTCTGAAGCTTTCTTT
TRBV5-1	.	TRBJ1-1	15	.	CASSLQPNGNTEAFF	TGCGCCAGCAGCTTACAGCCTAATGGGAACACTGAAGCTTTCTTT
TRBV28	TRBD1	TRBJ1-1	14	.	CASSFSQGATEAFF	TGTGCCAGCAGTTTTTCCCAGGGGGCCACTGAAGCTTTCTTT
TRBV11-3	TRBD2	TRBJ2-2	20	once	CASSFGLAGGPYSVTGELFF	TGTGCCAGCAGCTTCGGACTAGCGGGAGGGCCTTACTCGGTCACCGGGGAGCTGTTTTTT
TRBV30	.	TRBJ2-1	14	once	CAWSIGFSYNEQFF	TGTGCCTGGAGTATCGGGTTCTCCTACAATGAGCAGTTCTTC
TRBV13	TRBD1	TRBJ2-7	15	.	CASSLGGRGPYEQYF	TGTGCCAGCAGCTTAGGAGGCAGGGGGCCGTACGAGCAGTACTTC
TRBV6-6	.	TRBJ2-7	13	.	CASSSSQGPEQYF	TGTGCCAGCAGTTCCTCACAGGGTCCCGAGCAGTACTTC
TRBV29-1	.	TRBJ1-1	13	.	CSSRWGSNTEAFF	TGCAGCTCGCGCTGGGGATCGAACACTGAAGCTTTCTTT
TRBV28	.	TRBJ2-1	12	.	CASSSGGNEQFF	TGTGCCAGCAGTTCGGGTGGGAATGAGCAGTTCTTC
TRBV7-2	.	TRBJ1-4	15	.	CASSSTHGHLEKLFF	TGTGCCAGCAGCTCGACCCATGGGCATCTTGAAAAACTGTTTTTT
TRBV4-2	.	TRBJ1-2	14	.	CASSLSHTSEGYTF	TGTGCCAGCAGCCTATCCCACACCTCGGAGGGCTACACCTTC
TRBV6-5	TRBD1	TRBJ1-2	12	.	CASSRQGGGYTF	TGTGCCAGCAGCCGACAGGGAGGCGGCTACACCTTC
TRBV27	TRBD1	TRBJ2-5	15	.	CASSLGTGIRETQYF	TGTGCCAGCAGTTTAGGGACAGGGATTAGGGAGACCCAGTACTTC
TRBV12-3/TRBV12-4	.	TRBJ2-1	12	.	CASRTYGNEQFF	TGTGCCAGCAGGACCTATGGAAATGAGCAGTTCTTC
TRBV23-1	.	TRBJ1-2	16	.	CASSPISAEQHYGYTF	TGCGCCAGCAGTCCAATAAGTGCGGAACAGCACTATGGCTACACCTTC
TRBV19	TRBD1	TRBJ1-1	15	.	CASSIGDRVNTEAFF	TGTGCCAGTAGTATCGGGGACAGGGTGAACACTGAAGCTTTCTTT
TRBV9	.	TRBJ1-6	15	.	CASSVGQGMDSPLHF	TGTGCCAGCAGCGTAGGTCAAGGGATGGATTCACCCCTCCACTTT
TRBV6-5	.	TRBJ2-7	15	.	CASSQFDANSYEQYF	TGTGCCAGTAGTCAGTTTGATGCTAACTCCTACGAGCAGTACTTC
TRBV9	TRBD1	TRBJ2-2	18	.	CASSVVGTGGANTGELFF	TGTGCCAGCAGCGTAGTTGGGACAGGGGGCGCGAACACCGGGGAGCTGTTTTTT
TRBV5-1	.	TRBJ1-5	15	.	CASSFAGEPNQPQHF	TGCGCCAGCAGCTTCGCAGGGGAACCCAATCAGCCCCAGCATTTT
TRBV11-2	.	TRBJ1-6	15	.	CASSLDPGNGSPLHF	TGTGCCAGCAGCTTAGACCCGGGGAACGGTTCACCCCTCCACTTT
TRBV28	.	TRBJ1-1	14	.	CASSSSGRNTEAFF	TGTGCCAGCAGTTCCTCAGGGAGAAACACTGAAGCTTTCTTT
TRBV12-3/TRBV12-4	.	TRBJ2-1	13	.	CASSLNTWGEQFF	TGTGCCAGCAGTTTAAACACCTGGGGTGAGCAGTTCTTC
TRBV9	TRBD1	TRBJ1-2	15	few	CASSVFPGQGNGYTF	TGTGCCAGCAGCGTCTTTCCGGGACAGGGGAACGGCTACACCTTC
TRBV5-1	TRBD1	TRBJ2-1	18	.	CASSLDRGWTKPYNEQFF	TGCGCCAGCAGCTTGGACAGGGGCTGGACCAAACCCTACAATGAGCAGTTCTTC
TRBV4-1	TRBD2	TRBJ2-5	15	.	CASSPLTSGSAASYF	TGCGCCAGCAGCCCGTTGACTAGCGGGAGTGCGGCTTCGTACTTC
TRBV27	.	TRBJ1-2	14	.	CASRPTGMDYGYTF	TGTGCCAGCAGACCTACAGGGATGGACTATGGCTACACCTTC
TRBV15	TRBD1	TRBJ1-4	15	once	CATSVYQGAGEKLFF	TGTGCCACCAGCGTATACCAGGGGGCTGGGGAAAAACTGTTTTTT